This T cell receptor (beta chain) was identified during a study of beta chain features in type 1 diabetes. Study-wide results and caveats: Researchers reported that naive, central memory and Treg TCRB repertoires appeared more similar in patients than in healthy donors. Whether TCRB rearrangement is influenced by HLA type went unresolved here. The VDJ junctions of type 1 diabetes patients carried fewer insertions and more deletions. Shortening that was moderate but significant affected the TCRB CDR3s of Type 1 diabetes patients in all four CD4+ subsets.

In regard to this clone: Its specificity is not known.

Expressed TCRB transcripts were sequenced because the isolated RNA had all been reverse transcribed beforehand. The protocol was immunoSEQ multiplex PCR, while the TCRdb copy is restricted to in-frame clones and leaves out a portion. Of a few hundred thousand clones in the sample, under 20% were seen once. Material for sequencing was naive CD4+ T cells from blood. This receptor was taken from a man aged 25 to 40 with type 1 diabetes.

As DNA, the CDR3 is TGTGCCAGCAGTCACAACCCGAGAACTAGCACAGATACGCAGTATTTT. Its protein is CASSHNPRTSTDTQYF. The chain carries TRBV7-8 and TRBJ2-3; D call uncertain. Germline loops: CDR1 SGHVS, CDR2 FQNEAQ. The CDR3 is 16 residues long. V dropped 6 bases and J dropped 0 bases, with 16 bases sitting between them.